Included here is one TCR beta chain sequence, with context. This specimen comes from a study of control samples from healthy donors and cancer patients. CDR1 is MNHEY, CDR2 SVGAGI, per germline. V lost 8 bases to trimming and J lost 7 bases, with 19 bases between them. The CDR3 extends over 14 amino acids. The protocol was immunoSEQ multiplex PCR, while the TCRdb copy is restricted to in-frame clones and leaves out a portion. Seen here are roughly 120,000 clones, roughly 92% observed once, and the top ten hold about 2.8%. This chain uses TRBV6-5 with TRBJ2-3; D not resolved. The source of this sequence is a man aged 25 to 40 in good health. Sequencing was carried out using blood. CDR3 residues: CASGESRGLNTQYF. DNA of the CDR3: TGTGCCAGCGGAGAGTCCCGCGGCTTAAATACGCAGTATTTT.